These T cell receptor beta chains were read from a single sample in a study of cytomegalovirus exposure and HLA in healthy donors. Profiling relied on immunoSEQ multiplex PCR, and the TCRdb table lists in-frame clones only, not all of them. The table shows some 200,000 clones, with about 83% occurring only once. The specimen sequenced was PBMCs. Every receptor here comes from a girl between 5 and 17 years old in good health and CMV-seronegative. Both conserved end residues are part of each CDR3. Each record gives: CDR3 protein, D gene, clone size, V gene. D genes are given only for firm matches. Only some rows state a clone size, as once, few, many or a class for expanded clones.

CASSLLQGGPEAFF | . | . | TRBV11-2
CASIPSSGANVLTF | . | . | TRBV6-5
CASSEGSPLHF | . | . | TRBV2
CASSLRWGARGYTF | . | once | TRBV4-1
CAWSGQSHEQFF | . | . | TRBV30
CASARASGNTIYF | . | . | TRBV7-3
CASGTPGGMNTEAFF | . | . | TRBV5-1
CASSFSGRPSTDTQYF | TRBD2 | . | TRBV5-5
CASSLGRGGLNEQFF | . | . | TRBV7-2
CASSQEGASGNEQFF | TRBD2 | . | TRBV4-2
CASSANTDTQYF | . | . | TRBV7-6